This T cell receptor beta chain was sequenced during a study of blood T cell repertoires in COVID-19. Study background: Acute-phase and convalescent COVID-19 samples originated in the United States, Italy and Spain. From T cells, B-cell-depleted T cells, or PBMCs came the material, which was cDNA or gDNA.

CDR3 size: 16 residues. Germline V gene lookup returns CDR1 SGHTA and CDR2 FQGTGA. Losses at the gene ends were 3 bases for V and 8 bases for J; bases not matched to a gene: 11. This clone has at least ten counts. Per the study methods: Amplified reference gene primers provided the basis for estimating nucleated cell counts. Clones were sequenced by immunoSEQ multiplex PCR, and TCRdb holds only the in-frame ones, with some missing. The DNA was the basis for D and trimming; V, J and clone size are from that table. The repertoire holds about 370,000 clones, with more than 70% as singletons. Seattle patient enrollment occurred during active infection, with longitudinal follow-up thereafter.

This TCR came from a woman in her thirties with COVID-19, enrolled during active disease. Material: peripheral blood. The V gene is TRBV7-3, the J gene TRBJ2-2; TRBD2 aligns across 8 bases. CDR3 coding DNA: TGTGCCAGCAGCTTGACTAGCGCCATAACACCGGGGGAGCTGTTTTTT. Translating it yields CASSLTSAITPGELFF.